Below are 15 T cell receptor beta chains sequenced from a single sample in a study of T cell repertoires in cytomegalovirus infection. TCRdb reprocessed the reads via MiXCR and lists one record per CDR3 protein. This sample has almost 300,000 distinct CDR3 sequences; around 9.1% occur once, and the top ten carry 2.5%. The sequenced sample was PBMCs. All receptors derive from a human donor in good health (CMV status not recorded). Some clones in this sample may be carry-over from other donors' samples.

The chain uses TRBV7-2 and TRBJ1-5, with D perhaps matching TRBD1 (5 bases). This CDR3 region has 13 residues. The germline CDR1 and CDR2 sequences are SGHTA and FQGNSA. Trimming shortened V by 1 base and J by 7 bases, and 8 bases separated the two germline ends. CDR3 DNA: TGTGCCAGCAGCTTAGAGGCAGGGCAGCCCCAGCATTTT. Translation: CASSLEAGQPQHF.

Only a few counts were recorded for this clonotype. CDR3 nucleotides: TGTGCCAGCAGCTATAAGGGGATATTGGCTGAAGCTTTCTTT. This encodes CASSYKGILAEAFF. The chain is built from TRBV13 and TRBJ1-1; a possible D gene is TRBD1 (5 bases). This CDR3 comprises 14 residues. Germline V gene data show CDR1 as PRHDT and CDR2 as FYEKMQ (reference sequence). Trimming pared 4 bases from V and 6 bases from J, leaving 15 bases between.

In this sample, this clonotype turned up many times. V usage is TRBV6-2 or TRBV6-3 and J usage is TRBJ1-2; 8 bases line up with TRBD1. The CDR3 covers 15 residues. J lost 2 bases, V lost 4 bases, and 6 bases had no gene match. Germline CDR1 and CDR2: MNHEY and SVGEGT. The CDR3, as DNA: TGTGCCAGCAGTTCCGGACAGGGCAGAAACTATGGCTACACCTTC. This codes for CASSSGQGRNYGYTF.

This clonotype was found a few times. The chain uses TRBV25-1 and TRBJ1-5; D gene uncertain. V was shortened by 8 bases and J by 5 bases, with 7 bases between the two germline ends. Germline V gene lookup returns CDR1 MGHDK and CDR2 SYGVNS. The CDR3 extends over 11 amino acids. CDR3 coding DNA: TGTGCCAGCGGCGATGATCAGCCCCAGCATTTT. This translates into CASGDDQPQHF.

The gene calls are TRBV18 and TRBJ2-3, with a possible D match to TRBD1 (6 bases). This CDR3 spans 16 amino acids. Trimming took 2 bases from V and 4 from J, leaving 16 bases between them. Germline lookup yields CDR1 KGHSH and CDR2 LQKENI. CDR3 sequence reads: CASSPSTGHGSDTQYF. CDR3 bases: TGTGCCAGCTCACCATCGACAGGCCACGGGTCAGATACGCAGTATTTT.

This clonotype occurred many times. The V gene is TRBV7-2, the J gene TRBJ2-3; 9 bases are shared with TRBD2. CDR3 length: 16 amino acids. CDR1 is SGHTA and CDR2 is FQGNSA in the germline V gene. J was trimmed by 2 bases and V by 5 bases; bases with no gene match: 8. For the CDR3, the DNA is TGTGCCAGCAGCCTAGGGGCGGGGGGGCTCACAGATACGCAGTATTTT. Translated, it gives CASSLGAGGLTDTQYF.

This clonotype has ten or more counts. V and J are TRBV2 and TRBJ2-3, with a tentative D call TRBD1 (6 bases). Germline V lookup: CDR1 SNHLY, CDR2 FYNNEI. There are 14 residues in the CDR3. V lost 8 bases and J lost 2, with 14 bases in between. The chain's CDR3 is CASGETGHTDTQYF. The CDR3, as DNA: TGTGCCAGCGGCGAGACAGGCCACACAGATACGCAGTATTTT.

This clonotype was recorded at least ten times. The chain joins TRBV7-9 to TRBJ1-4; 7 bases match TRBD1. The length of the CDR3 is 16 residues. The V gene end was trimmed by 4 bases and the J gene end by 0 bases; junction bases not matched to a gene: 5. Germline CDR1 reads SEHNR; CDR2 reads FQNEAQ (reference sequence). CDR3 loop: CASSSGQPSTNEKLFF. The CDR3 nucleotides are TGTGCCAGCAGCTCGGGACAGCCCTCAACTAATGAAAAACTGTTTTTT.

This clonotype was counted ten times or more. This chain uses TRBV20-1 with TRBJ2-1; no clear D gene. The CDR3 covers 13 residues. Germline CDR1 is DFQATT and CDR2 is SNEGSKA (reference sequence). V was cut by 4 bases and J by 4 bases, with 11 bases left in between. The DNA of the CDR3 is TGCAGTGCTACTCGAGGTGTATACAATGAGCAGTTCTTC. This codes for CSATRGVYNEQFF.

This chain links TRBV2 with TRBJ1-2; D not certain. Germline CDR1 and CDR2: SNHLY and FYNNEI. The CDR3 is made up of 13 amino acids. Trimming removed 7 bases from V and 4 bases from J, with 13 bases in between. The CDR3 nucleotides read TGTGCCAGCACCCTTGATCTCAGCTATGGCTACACCTTC. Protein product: CASTLDLSYGYTF.

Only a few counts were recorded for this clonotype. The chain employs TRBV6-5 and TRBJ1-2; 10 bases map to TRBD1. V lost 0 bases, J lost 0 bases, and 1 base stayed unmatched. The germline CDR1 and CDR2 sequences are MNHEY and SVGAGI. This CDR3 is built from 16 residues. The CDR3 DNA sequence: TGTGCCAGCAGTTACTCCGGGACAGGGGCTAACTATGGCTACACCTTC. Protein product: CASSYSGTGANYGYTF.

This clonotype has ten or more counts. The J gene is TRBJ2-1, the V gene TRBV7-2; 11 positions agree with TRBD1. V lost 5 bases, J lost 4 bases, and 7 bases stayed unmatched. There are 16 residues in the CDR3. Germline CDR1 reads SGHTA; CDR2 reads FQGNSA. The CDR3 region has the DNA TGTGCCAGCAGCCCAGGGGACAGGGGGGCTTACAATGAGCAGTTCTTC. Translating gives CASSPGDRGAYNEQFF.

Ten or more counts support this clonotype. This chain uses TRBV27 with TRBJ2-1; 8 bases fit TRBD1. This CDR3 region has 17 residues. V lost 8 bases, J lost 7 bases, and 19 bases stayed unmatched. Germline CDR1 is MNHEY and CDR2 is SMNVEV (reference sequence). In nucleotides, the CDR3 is TGTGCCAGCTGGCGTCGGGGGACAGGCGCTTCTTGGAATGAGCAGTTCTTC. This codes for CASWRRGTGASWNEQFF.

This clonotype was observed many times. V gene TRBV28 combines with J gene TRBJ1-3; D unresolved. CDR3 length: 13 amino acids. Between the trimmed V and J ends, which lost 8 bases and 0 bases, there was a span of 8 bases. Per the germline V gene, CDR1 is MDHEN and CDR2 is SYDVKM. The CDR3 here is CASGLGSGNTIYF. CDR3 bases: TGTGCCAGCGGATTGGGCTCTGGAAACACCATATATTTT.

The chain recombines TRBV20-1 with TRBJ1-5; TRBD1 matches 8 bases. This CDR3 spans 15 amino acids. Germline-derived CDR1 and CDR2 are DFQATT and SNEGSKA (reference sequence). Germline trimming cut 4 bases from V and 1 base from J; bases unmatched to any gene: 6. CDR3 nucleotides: TGCAGTGCTACCCGGACAGGGATGAGCAATCAGCCCCAGCATTTT. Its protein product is CSATRTGMSNQPQHF.